The next 28 T cell receptor beta chains were all read from a single sample in a study of blood T cell repertoires in COVID-19. TCRdb keeps only in-frame clones here, not all; method: immunoSEQ multiplex PCR. This table holds fewer than 200,000 clones, 85% to 90% found once. Sequences were obtained from peripheral blood. All receptors derive from a woman between 70 and 85 years old with COVID-19, enrolled during active disease.

The sample holds a few counts of this clone. The chain employs TRBV28 and TRBJ2-5; 7 bases map to TRBD2. This CDR3 contains 15 residues. With V trimmed by 8 bases and J by 4 bases, 13 bases remained unmatched. The germline CDR1 and CDR2 sequences are MDHEN and SYDVKM. The CDR3, as DNA: TGTGCCAGCTCTCGGGCGGGAGCGAGGGGAGAGACCCAGTACTTC. Its protein is CASSRAGARGETQYF.

The chain joins TRBV5-5 to TRBJ2-4; the D gene is possibly TRBD1 (5 bases). From germline, CDR1 is SGHKS and CDR2 YYEKEE (reference sequence). The CDR3 runs to 15 residues. With 1 base removed from V and 0 bases from J, the gap between germline ends came to 8 bases. CDR3 bases: TGTGCCAGCAGCTTGCAGGGCTTAGCCAAAAACATTCAGTACTTC. This encodes CASSLQGLAKNIQYF.

V usage is TRBV6-1 and J usage is TRBJ2-6; D is unclear. This CDR3 comprises 15 residues. The V and J ends lost 3 bases and 1 base respectively, with 7 bases between them. CDR1 is MNHNS, CDR2 SASEGT, per germline. CDR3: CASSDAGSGANVLTF. CDR3 DNA: TGTGCCAGCAGTGACGCAGGTTCTGGGGCCAACGTCCTGACTTTC.

This clone was found once. The chain links TRBV5-1 to TRBJ2-7; perhaps TRBD2 as D (6 bases). This CDR3 is 14 amino acids long. CDR1 and CDR2 (germline): SGHRS, YFSETQ. V lost 5 bases and J 1 base, leaving 13 bases between the germline ends. CDR3 amino acids: CASRLGSGSYEQYF. CDR3 coding DNA: TGCGCCAGCAGGCTCGGGAGTGGGTCCTACGAGCAGTACTTC.

In its sample, this clone was seen a few times. The chain employs TRBV30 and TRBJ1-2, with TRBD1 identical over 11 bases. V shed 1 base, J shed 1 base, and the junction held 5 bases outside the gene matches. The CDR3 is 16 residues long. Looked up from germline, CDR1 is GTSNPN and CDR2 is SVGIG (reference sequence). CDR3 sequence reads: CAWSAGQGAVNYGYTF. CDR3 DNA sequence: TGTGCCTGGAGTGCCGGACAGGGGGCAGTTAACTATGGCTACACCTTC.

A single count supports this clone. This chain joins TRBV24-1 and TRBJ1-1; D not resolved. The CDR3 is 13 residues long. CDR1 is KGHDR, CDR2 SFDVKD, per germline. V was pared by 2 bases and J by 1 base, with 4 bases between. This CDR3 is CATSDSRNTEAFF. CDR3 DNA: TGTGCCACCAGTGATTCGCGGAACACTGAAGCTTTCTTT.

The V and J genes are TRBV30 and TRBJ2-1; tentative D call: TRBD2 (6 bases). Germline CDR1 is GTSNPN and CDR2 is SVGIG (reference sequence). The CDR3 is made up of 17 amino acids. Trimming removed 5 bases from V and 6 bases from J, with 26 bases in between. The CDR3 nucleotides are TGTGCCTGGTACCCGTACGGGACTCCCGAGGAGGGCAATGAGCAGTTCTTC. It translates to CAWYPYGTPEEGNEQFF.

V usage is TRBV28 and J usage is TRBJ2-3, with D possibly TRBD1 on 6 matching bases. The ends were cut back, 5 bases at V and 1 base at J, with 10 bases in the middle. Germline assignment: CDR1 MDHEN and CDR2 SYDVKM. This CDR3 contains 14 residues. The CDR3 DNA sequence: TGTGCCAGCAGTACCCGACAGGGCACAGATACGCAGTATTTT. It is translated as CASSTRQGTDTQYF.

The chain carries TRBV27 and TRBJ2-3; TRBD2 agrees at 11 bases. CDR1 and CDR2 (germline): MNHEY, SMNVEV (reference sequence). The CDR3 sequence is 18 residues long. The trim removed 2 bases at V and 2 bases at J, leaving 9 bases unmatched. In DNA form, the CDR3 reads TGTGCCAGCAGTTTACAGACTAGCGGGGCATTAAACACAGATACGCAGTATTTT. As protein: CASSLQTSGALNTDTQYF.

This clone was seen repeatedly, ten times or more. The chain combines TRBV5-1 with TRBJ1-2, with 8 nucleotides matching TRBD1. V gave up 4 bases and J gave up 4 bases; unmatched junction bases: 12. This CDR3 contains 16 residues. Germline values: CDR1 SGHRS, CDR2 YFSETQ. CDR3 bases: TGCGCCAGCAGCCCACTGGGGCAGGGGGCTGGCTATGGCTACACCTTC. Protein sequence: CASSPLGQGAGYGYTF.

The chain couples TRBV9 to TRBJ2-7, with 12 positions matching TRBD2. Trimming cost V 1 base and J 2 bases; bases outside gene matches: 1. The V gene's germline CDR1 is SGDLS and CDR2 YYNGEE. This CDR3 contains 15 residues. CDR3 loop: CASSVLAGGPYEQYF. The CDR3 DNA follows: TGTGCCAGCAGCGTACTAGCGGGAGGGCCCTACGAGCAGTACTTC. Supplemented by reference TRBV9 and TRBJ2-7, the full variable domain reads DSGVTQTPKHLITATGQRVTLRCSPRSGDLSVYWYQQSLDQGLQFLIQYYNGEERAKGNILERFSAQQFPDLHSELNLSSLELGDSALYFCASSVLAGGPYEQYFGPGTRLTVT.

This clone showed up just once. This chain uses TRBV18 with TRBJ1-6, with 8 positions matching TRBD1. This CDR3 is 16 amino acids long. Germline CDR1 and CDR2: KGHSH and LQKENI. Trimming removed 3 bases from V and 7 bases from J; junction bases left unmatched: 8. The CDR3, as DNA: TGTGCCAGCTCACCCTTCGACCGGGACAGGAATTCACCCCTCCACTTT. This encodes CASSPFDRDRNSPLHF. Variable domain in full (rest from reference TRBV18 and TRBJ1-6): NAGVMQNPRHLVRRRGQEARLRCSPMKGHSHVYWYRQLPEEGLKFMVYLQKENIIDESGMPKERFSAEFPKEGPSILRIQQVVRGDSAAYFCASSPFDRDRNSPLHFGNGTRLTVT.

In its sample, this clone was seen once. This chain joins TRBV6-2 or TRBV6-3 and TRBJ1-5, with D maybe TRBD1 (5 bases). CDR3 size: 14 residues. The V end lost 4 bases, the J end lost 6 bases, and 13 bases lay between the germline ends. Germline loops: CDR1 MNHEY, CDR2 SVGEGT. CDR3 DNA: TGTGCCAGCAGTTTACCAGGGCATGGTCAGCCCCAGCATTTT. This sequence encodes CASSLPGHGQPQHF.

The chain's CDR3 is CASSPISAGEQFF. DNA for the CDR3: TGTGCCAGCAGCCCCATTTCGGCGGGTGAGCAGTTCTTC. The V and J genes are TRBV7-3 and TRBJ2-1; perhaps TRBD2 as D (5 bases). Germline assignment: CDR1 SGHTA and CDR2 FQGTGA. The CDR3 contains 13 residues. Trimming stripped 5 bases from V and 9 bases from J, with 14 bases between.

The chain uses TRBV6-5 and TRBJ2-3; 8 bases fit TRBD2. V shed 3 bases, J shed 5 bases, and the junction held 4 bases outside the gene matches. Looked up from germline, CDR1 is MNHEY and CDR2 is SVGAGI. CDR3 length: 14 amino acids. The CDR3 DNA reads as TGTGCCAGCAGTTATTCCGGGAGGGTAGATACGCAGTATTTT. Encoded protein: CASSYSGRVDTQYF.

This chain joins TRBV6-5 and TRBJ2-2, with a tentative D call TRBD1 (6 bases). The CDR3 is 14 residues long. V was trimmed by 6 bases and J by 3 bases, leaving 11 bases between them. Per the germline V gene, CDR1 is MNHEY and CDR2 is SVGAGI. The CDR3 sequence is CASSQYRDTGELFF. As DNA, the CDR3 is TGTGCCAGCAGCCAATACAGGGACACCGGGGAGCTGTTTTTT.

The rearrangement links TRBV23-1 to TRBJ1-5; the D is unclear. TRBV23-1 has ORF status, its function being uncertain. The CDR3 loop spans 13 amino acids. The V end lost 0 bases, the J end lost 6 bases, and 6 bases lay between the germline ends. For the CDR3, the DNA is TGCGCCAGCAGTCAATCTCGGGGTCAGCCCCAGCATTTT. Translated, it gives CASSQSRGQPQHF.

The rearrangement uses TRBV14 and TRBJ2-4; a possible D gene is TRBD1 (5 bases). The CDR3 length is 15 residues. CDR1 is SGHDN, CDR2 FVKESK, per germline. Trimming took 3 bases from V and 0 from J, leaving 9 bases between them. The CDR3 DNA reads as TGTGCCAGCAGCCACCCTCAGGGAGCCAAAAACATTCAGTACTTC. Protein sequence: CASSHPQGAKNIQYF. Using reference TRBV14 and TRBJ2-4 for the parts outside the CDR3, the full variable domain is EAGVTQFPSHSVIEKGQTVTLRCDPISGHDNLYWYRRVMGKEIKFLLHFVKESKQDESGMPNNRFLAERTGGTYSTLKVQPAELEDSGVYFCASSHPQGAKNIQYFGAGTRLSVL.

This clone was found a few times. The V and J genes are TRBV6-4 and TRBJ1-1, with 7 bases that match TRBD1. V was pared by 6 bases and J by 4 bases, with 8 bases of the junction left unmatched. Germline-derived CDR1 and CDR2 are MRHNA and SNTAGT. The CDR3 has 14 residues. The CDR3 DNA reads as TGTGCCAGCAGCCGAGGGGGCGAGGGCACTGAAGCTTTCTTT. Translation gives CASSRGGEGTEAFF.

This chain joins TRBV7-8 and TRBJ2-7; D may be TRBD2 (5 bases). The CDR3 has 13 residues. From germline, CDR1 is SGHVS and CDR2 FQNEAQ. The germline V and J ends were trimmed by 3 bases and 5 bases, with 11 bases remaining between them. The CDR3 DNA follows: TGTGCCAGCAGCTTCGACCGGACTCACGAGCAGTACTTC. Translating gives CASSFDRTHEQYF.

V usage is TRBV4-2 and J usage is TRBJ1-4; D remains unclear. This CDR3 comprises 12 residues. Germline-derived CDR1 and CDR2 are LGHNA and YNFKEQ. V lost 0 bases, J lost 8 bases, and 4 bases lay in between. CDR3 nucleotide sequence: TGTGCCAGCAGCCAAGATCTAGAAAAACTGTTTTTT. Amino acid sequence: CASSQDLEKLFF.

J is TRBJ1-1 and V is TRBV6-5, with a possible D match to TRBD1 (6 bases). The CDR3 is 13 amino acids. Trimming stripped 7 bases from V and 10 bases from J, with 19 bases between. Germline-derived CDR1 and CDR2 are MNHEY and SVGAGI. For the CDR3, the DNA is TGTGCCAGCACCTCCGGATTTACAGGGCGAGCTTTCTTT. This sequence encodes CASTSGFTGRAFF.

As regards this clone: In the same sample, other DNA sequences code for this CDR3. The gene calls are TRBV11-2 and TRBJ1-1, with a weak D call TRBD1 (5 bases). The germline V gene has CDR1 SGHAT and CDR2 FQNNGV. This CDR3 region has 13 residues. Between the trimmed V and J ends, which lost 5 bases and 5 bases, there was a span of 12 bases. The CDR3 loop reads CASSPRVGTEAFF. In DNA, the CDR3 is TGTGCCAGCAGCCCCAGGGTAGGGACTGAAGCTTTCTTT. Looking up the rest from reference TRBV11-2 and TRBJ1-1 gives the full variable domain: EAGVAQSPRYKIIEKRQSVAFWCNPISGHATLYWYQQILGQGPKLLIQFQNNGVVDDSQLPKDRFSAERLKGVDSTLKIQPAKLEDSAVYLCASSPRVGTEAFFGQGTRLTVV.

The V gene is TRBV30, the J gene TRBJ1-2; a weak D match, TRBD1 (5 bases). The V gene lost 3 bases and the J gene lost 7 bases, with 21 bases spanning the gap. This CDR3 has 15 residues. CDR1 and CDR2 from the germline V gene are GTSNPN and SVGIG (reference sequence). The CDR3 loop reads CAWSEMGLQSGGYTF. The CDR3 nucleotides read TGTGCCTGGAGCGAGATGGGACTCCAGAGCGGTGGCTACACCTTC.

This chain links TRBV4-1 with TRBJ1-4, with 9 positions matching TRBD1. Losses at the gene ends were 4 bases for V and 7 bases for J; bases not matched to a gene: 7. The CDR3 has 15 amino acids. Per germline, CDR1 MGHRA and CDR2 YSYEKL. The CDR3 protein is CASSRTGTGFEKLFF. In nucleotides, the CDR3 is TGCGCCAGCAGCCGTACCGGGACAGGGTTTGAAAAACTGTTTTTT.

The chain has TRBV9 and TRBJ2-5, with 11 bases lining up with TRBD2. CDR3 length: 17 residues. V lost 4 bases to trimming and J lost 1 base; unmatched junction nucleotides: 9. Germline CDR1 SGDLS, CDR2 YYNGEE. The CDR3 spells CASSSRGTSGVQETQYF. CDR3 bases: TGTGCCAGCAGCTCCCGCGGGACTAGCGGAGTCCAAGAGACCCAGTACTTC.

The CDR3 DNA follows: TGTGCCAGTAGTATAGAGAGGTATGGCTACACCTTC. It specifies CASSIERYGYTF. The J gene is TRBJ1-2, the V gene TRBV19; D remains ambiguous. In germline, CDR1 is LNHDA, CDR2 SQIVND (reference sequence). The V end was cut by 0 bases, the J end by 5 bases, with 4 bases between. The CDR3 totals 12 residues. Complete variable domain (other parts from reference TRBV19 and TRBJ1-2): DGGITQSPKYLFRKEGQNVTLSCEQNLNHDAMYWYRQDPGQGLRLIYYSQIVNDFQKGDIAEGYSVSREKKESFPLTVTSAQKNPTAFYLCASSIERYGYTFGSGTRLTVV.

The chain combines TRBV6-5 with TRBJ2-4; tentative D call: TRBD1 (6 bases). Trimming pared 5 bases from V and 3 bases from J, leaving 8 bases between. The CDR3 is 13 amino acids. Germline values: CDR1 MNHEY, CDR2 SVGAGI. The CDR3 DNA is TGTGCCAGCAGTCCAGGGGACAAAAACATTCAGTACTTC. Its protein product is CASSPGDKNIQYF.